The 16 T cell receptor beta chains presented below share a single source sample, sequenced in a study of cytomegalovirus exposure and HLA in healthy donors. The study ran its PCR with 60 Vbeta and 13 Jbeta primers. TCRdb's table, derived via immunoSEQ multiplex PCR, lists solely in-frame clones and lacks some. The sample lists about 96,000 clones; approximately 74% were seen once. Specimen: PBMCs. Receptors originate from a female donor in good health and CMV-seropositive.

The chain combines TRBV30 with TRBJ1-3, with 7 bases aligning to TRBD1. Germline V CDR1 and CDR2: GTSNPN, SVGIG (reference sequence). J was trimmed by 7 bases and V by 4 bases; bases with no gene match: 10. The CDR3 consists of 14 residues. The CDR3 is CAWNTGEPSNTIYF. Here the CDR3 DNA reads TGTGCCTGGAATACAGGGGAACCGTCCAACACCATATATTTT.

The genes are TRBV7-6 and TRBJ2-7; 8 positions match TRBD1. The CDR3 length is 15 residues. Germline V gene lookup returns CDR1 SGHVS and CDR2 FNYEAQ. V gave up 4 bases and J gave up 3 bases; unmatched junction bases: 8. CDR3 DNA sequence: TGTGCCAGCAGCTCTTCGACAGGGGCCCTCTACGAGCAGTACTTC. It encodes CASSSSTGALYEQYF.

About this clone itself: This sample includes further DNA sequences coding for the same CDR3. The V gene is TRBV7-3, the J gene TRBJ2-5, with a possible D match to TRBD1 (5 bases). CDR3 length equals 13 residues. Germline V gene sequence: CDR1 SGHTA, CDR2 FQGTGA. V was clipped by 0 bases and J by 5 bases, with 7 bases between them. The CDR3 DNA follows: TGTGCCAGCAGCTTAACCAGGGTGGAGACCCAGTACTTC. This codes for CASSLTRVETQYF.

This clone has more than one count but fewer than ten. This chain links TRBV6-5 with TRBJ1-5, with D possibly being TRBD1 (6 bases). This CDR3 has 14 amino acids. Per the germline V gene, CDR1 is MNHEY and CDR2 is SVGAGI. V lost 0 bases and J 4 bases, leaving 7 bases between the germline ends. The CDR3 is CASSYSQGNQPQHF. As DNA, the CDR3 is TGTGCCAGCAGTTACTCTCAGGGGAATCAGCCCCAGCATTTT.

This chain uses TRBV28 with TRBJ2-1, with a possible D match to TRBD2 (5 bases). CDR1 and CDR2 from the germline V gene are MDHEN and SYDVKM. The CDR3 is 13 amino acids. Trimming stripped 5 bases from V and 6 bases from J, with 11 bases between. The chain's CDR3 is CASSAPGSNEQFF. CDR3 nucleotide sequence: TGTGCCAGCAGTGCTCCGGGAAGCAATGAGCAGTTCTTC. The full variable domain, with the rest looked up from reference TRBV28 and TRBJ2-1, is DVKVTQSSRYLVKRTGEKVFLECVQDMDHENMFWYRQDPGLGLRLIYFSYDVKMKEKGDIPEGYSVSREKKERFSLILESASTNQTSMYLCASSAPGSNEQFFGPGTRLTVL.

The V gene is TRBV5-1, the J gene TRBJ1-1; 8 bases map to TRBD1. The germline CDR1 and CDR2 sequences are SGHRS and YFSETQ. V lost 4 bases and J lost 3; bases outside the gene matches: 5. CDR3 size: 14 residues. In DNA form, the CDR3 reads TGCGCCAGCAGCGCACAGGGGGGCCACACTGAAGCTTTCTTT. This encodes CASSAQGGHTEAFF.

This sequence joins TRBV29-1 and TRBJ2-4, with D maybe TRBD1 (5 bases). The germline V and J ends were trimmed by 1 base and 1 base, with 14 bases remaining between them. This CDR3 spans 16 amino acids. Germline V gene lookup returns CDR1 SQVTM and CDR2 ANQGSEA. CDR3 sequence (DNA): TGCAGCGTTGAAGTTGGGGCGGCCGCTGCCAAAAACATTCAGTACTTC. Protein product: CSVEVGAAAAKNIQYF. Complete variable domain (other parts from reference TRBV29-1 and TRBJ2-4): SAVISQKPSRDICQRGTSLTIQCQVDSQVTMMFWYRQQPGQSLTLIATANQGSEATYESGFVIDKFPISRPNLTFSTLTVSNMSPEDSSIYLCSVEVGAAAAKNIQYFGAGTRLSVL.

The rearrangement uses TRBV19 and TRBJ1-1, with 10 nucleotides matching TRBD1. The CDR3 has 21 amino acids. The ends lost 0 bases at V and 0 bases at J; junction bases unmatched: 16. CDR1 and CDR2 (germline): LNHDA, SQIVND (reference sequence). Written as DNA, the CDR3 is TGTGCCAGTAGTATAGATGTCCCCGACAGGGGGCGACTAGTAATGAACACTGAAGCTTTCTTT. Translation gives CASSIDVPDRGRLVMNTEAFF.

This rearrangement joins TRBV28 to TRBJ2-7; perhaps TRBD2 as D (7 bases). CDR1 is MDHEN and CDR2 is SYDVKM in the germline V gene. The V end was cut by 6 bases, the J end by 12 bases, with 18 bases between. The CDR3 has 12 residues. For the CDR3, the DNA is TGTGCCAGCAGCTGGGGCAGGGGAGGGTGGTACTTC. Its translation: CASSWGRGGWYF.

This clone was counted only a few times. The chain employs TRBV2 and TRBJ1-1; D call uncertain. Deletions cut 6 bases from V and 5 bases from J, with 4 bases between. CDR1 SNHLY and CDR2 FYNNEI come from the germline V gene. The length of the CDR3 is 10 residues. The CDR3 nucleotides read TGTGCCAGCAGACGGACTGAAGCTTTCTTT. Translated, it gives CASRRTEAFF.

This clone was found a few times. The chain is built from TRBV28 and TRBJ2-5; TRBD2 agrees at 13 bases. CDR1 and CDR2 from the germline V gene are MDHEN and SYDVKM. The junction had 12 bases not matched to a gene; V was cut back by 6 bases and J by 5 bases. This CDR3 contains 17 residues. The CDR3 loop is CASSLRFLTSGGETQYF. The CDR3 nucleotides are TGTGCCAGCAGCCTCCGATTCTTGACTAGCGGGGGGGAGACCCAGTACTTC.

The V call is TRBV19, the J call TRBJ1-1; 7 bases are shared with TRBD1. V lost 5 bases and J lost 4; bases outside the gene matches: 4. The CDR3 spans 13 residues. Germline V CDR1 and CDR2: LNHDA, SQIVND (reference sequence). The DNA of the CDR3 is TGTGCCAGTAGTGTAAACAGGGGCACTGAAGCTTTCTTT. Its translation: CASSVNRGTEAFF.

The rearrangement uses TRBV5-8 and TRBJ2-7, with a tentative D call TRBD2 (7 bases). The germline gives CDR1 SGHTS, CDR2 YDEGEE. The CDR3 loop spans 14 amino acids. With 4 bases removed from V and 5 bases from J, the gap between germline ends came to 16 bases. CDR3 residues: CASSTRRGGHEQYF. The DNA of the CDR3 is TGTGCCAGCAGCACCCGAAGGGGGGGGCACGAGCAGTACTTC.

The chain recombines TRBV2 with TRBJ1-2; 7 nucleotides match TRBD1. V shed 3 bases and J 4 bases; nucleotides not matched to a gene: 8. Germline CDR1 and CDR2: SNHLY and FYNNEI. This CDR3 region has 15 residues. The CDR3 DNA follows: TGTGCCAGCAGTGAGGGTCCAACAGGGGCCTATGGCTACACCTTC. Translating gives CASSEGPTGAYGYTF.

This clone was recorded at least ten times. The genes are TRBV11-2 and TRBJ2-3, with D possibly matching TRBD1 (5 bases). Trimming left V 6 bases short and J 3 bases short, with 13 bases between. The CDR3 has 14 residues. CDR1 is SGHAT, CDR2 FQNNGV, per germline. DNA of the CDR3: TGTGCCAGCAGTAGGACAACGGCGACAGATACGCAGTATTTT. Translation: CASSRTTATDTQYF.

This clone showed up just a few times. V gene TRBV4-3 combines with J gene TRBJ1-2; D is possibly TRBD1 (5 bases). This CDR3 is 16 amino acids long. Germline V gene data show CDR1 as LGHNA and CDR2 as YSLEER. Deletions cut 3 bases from V and 5 bases from J, with 19 bases between. Here the CDR3 DNA reads TGCGCCAGCAGCCAGGCCGGGGGTGTCCGAGGGTATGGCTACACCTTC. Its protein product is CASSQAGGVRGYGYTF.